This is a list of T cell receptor beta chains from one sample in a study of blood T cell repertoires in COVID-19. Sequencing used immunoSEQ multiplex PCR; TCRdb keeps in-frame clones, though not all of them. Among hundreds of thousands of clones listed, 75% to 90% were seen once. The sequencing sample was made of peripheral blood. The origin of the receptors is a woman aged 25 to 45 with active or convalescent COVID-19. The conserved cysteine and the conserved F or W are not part of the CDR3 here.

length	V	CDR3
14	TRBV27	ASSLSSGVGYNEQF
13	TRBV5-5	ASTLGHSGANVLT
16	TRBV27	ASSLVGQFSEYTGELF
15	TRBV19	ASSIDLAGGSTDTQY
12	TRBV7-9	ASSPGGSNEKLF
11	TRBV4-1	ASRGGANTEAF
12	TRBV5-4	ASSPRDTGYGYT
12	TRBV19	ASRPGGGNQPQH
15	TRBV28	ASSSPHTGGSSEKLF
14	TRBV2	ASRRTERGGPNEQF
17	TRBV7-9	ASSFTILQGAANTGELF
11	TRBV6-5	ASSQWTGGELF
11	TRBV6-6	ASSYGEITEAF
13	TRBV7-9	ASSLRDSSNEKLF
16	TRBV7-8	ASSLWGPGQGGPETQY
12	TRBV13	ASSSGRVGSPLH
13	TRBV29-1	SVPDRTGFFFGYT
12	TRBV19	ASSKQGIRSEAF
12	TRBV5-5	ASIPRGSYNEQF
13	TRBV19	ASSPQGQGDYGYT
13	TRBV6-5	ASSTQGLGFGGYT
11	TRBV15	ATSRDKGEPQH
14	TRBV27	ASSPQLATSSYEQY
14	TRBV30	AWAAQTVISNYGYT
13	TRBV19	ASRRAGGTNYGYT
12	TRBV29-1	SSRTGGTTDTQY
11	TRBV7-8	ASSPRQGTALH
14	TRBV5-1	ASSPGQAANTGELF
13	TRBV5-1	ASSSGGSVVDTQY
11	TRBV5-1	ASSWRFGTEAF
14	TRBV15	ATSIEVPVGNQPQH
11	TRBV4-1	ASSPPQYEKLF
11	TRBV11-2	ASSYKGDQPQH
12	TRBV5-6	ASSLAGGNQPQH
12	TRBV4-1	ASSPAGRPYEQY
14	TRBV18	ASSREQGSSGNTIY
12	TRBV5-1	ASSSEQGRSGYT
15	TRBV9	ASSVAGSTGMNTEAF
13	TRBV18	ASSPQQGATDEQY
15	TRBV18	ASSHRQSFSTNEKLF
15	TRBV4-2	ASSPNEIGGGGYEQY
13	TRBV3-1/TRBV3-2	ASSQDLQTLYGYT
15	TRBV5-6	ASSRFASGRANTEAF
14	TRBV25-1	ASSDPRGHSGNTIY
12	TRBV7-9	ASSLSGLGEKLF
15	TRBV6-2/TRBV6-3	ASSYARGRQGGYEQY
12	TRBV4-2	ASSQDPSQGEQF
12	TRBV2	ASSEERGSYEQY
10	TRBV12-3/TRBV12-4	ASSLGGQPQH
13	TRBV7-9	ASSSTLGGKGEAF
10	TRBV5-6	ASSRHSYEQY
12	TRBV21-1	ASSSHDYQETQY
14	TRBV5-6	ASSHKATDLGNEQF
14	TRBV19	ASSVTLAGERNEQF